The subject of this entry is one T cell receptor beta chain. The repertoire was sequenced with immunoSEQ multiplex PCR; TCRdb's copy has only in-frame clones and lacks some. The sample yields around 35,000 clones, 73% seen once. The data stem from a study of T cells in tumors after PD-1 blockade. As for the study in general: Peripheral blood samples averaged approximately 33,000 unique clonotypes and about 110,000 templates.

The clonotype comes from a human donor with basal cell carcinoma. Sample: PBMCs, taken after anti-PD-1 treatment.

The CDR3 is CASTTARRGSEDTEAFF. The CDR3 DNA is TGCGCCAGCACTACCGCCCGCAGGGGGTCGGAAGACACTGAAGCTTTCTTT. This chain uses TRBV23-1 with TRBJ1-1, with TRBD1 matching over 7 bases. TRBV23-1 counts as an open reading frame of uncertain function. The CDR3 length is 17 residues. V dropped 7 bases and J dropped 3; count of bases not matched to a gene: 17.